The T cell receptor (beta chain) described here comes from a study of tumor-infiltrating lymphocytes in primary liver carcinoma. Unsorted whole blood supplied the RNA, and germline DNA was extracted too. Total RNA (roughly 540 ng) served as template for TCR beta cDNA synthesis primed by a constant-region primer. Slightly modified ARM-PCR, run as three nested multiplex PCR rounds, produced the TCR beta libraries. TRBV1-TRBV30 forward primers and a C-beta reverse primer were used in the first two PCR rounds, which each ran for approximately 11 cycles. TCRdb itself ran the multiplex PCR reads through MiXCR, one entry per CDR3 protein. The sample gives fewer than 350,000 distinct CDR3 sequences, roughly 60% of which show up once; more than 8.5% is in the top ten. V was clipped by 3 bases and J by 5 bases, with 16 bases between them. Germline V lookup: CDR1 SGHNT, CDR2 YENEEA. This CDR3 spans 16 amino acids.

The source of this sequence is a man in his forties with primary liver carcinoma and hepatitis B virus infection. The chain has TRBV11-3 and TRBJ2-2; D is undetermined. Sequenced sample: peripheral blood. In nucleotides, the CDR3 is TGTGCCAGCAGCTTGGTGGGGATGATGAAGACCGGGGAGCTGTTTTTT. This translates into CASSLVGMMKTGELFF.